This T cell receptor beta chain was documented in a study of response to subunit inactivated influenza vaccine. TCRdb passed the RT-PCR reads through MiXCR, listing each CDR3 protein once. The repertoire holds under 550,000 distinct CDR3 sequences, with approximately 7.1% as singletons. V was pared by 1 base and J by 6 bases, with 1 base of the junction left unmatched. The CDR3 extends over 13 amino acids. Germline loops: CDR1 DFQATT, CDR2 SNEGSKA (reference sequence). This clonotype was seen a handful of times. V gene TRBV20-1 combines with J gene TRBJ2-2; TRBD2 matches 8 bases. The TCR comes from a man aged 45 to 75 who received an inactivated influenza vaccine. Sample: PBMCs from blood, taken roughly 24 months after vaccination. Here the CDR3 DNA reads TGCAGTGCTAGAGCGGGGGGGTCCGGGGAGCTGTTTTTT. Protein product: CSARAGGSGELFF.